This T cell receptor beta chain was observed in a study of blood T cell repertoires in COVID-19. Overall study: The United States, Italy and Spain supplied acute and convalescent COVID-19 samples. T cells, B-cell-depleted T cells, or PBMCs supplied cDNA or gDNA.

Recruited during active infection, patients (from Seattle) were subsequently followed longitudinally. Sequencing used immunoSEQ multiplex PCR; TCRdb keeps in-frame clones, though not all of them. The repertoire holds 200,000 to 250,000 clones, roughly 80% seen once, with 4.5% to 5.5% in the top ten. Trimming shortened V by 0 bases and J by 0 bases, and 7 bases separated the two germline ends. CDR1 and CDR2 (germline): SGDLS, YYNGEE. CDR3 length: 16 amino acids. This clone has only a few counts. Other DNA sequences in the sample encode the same CDR3. The clonotype comes from a woman aged 65 to 85 with COVID-19, enrolled during active disease. The chain links TRBV9 to TRBJ1-6, with D unresolved. The sample taken for sequencing was peripheral blood. The CDR3 protein is CASSVGASSYNSPLHF. Written as DNA, the CDR3 is TGTGCCAGCAGCGTAGGAGCTAGCTCCTATAATTCACCCCTCCACTTT. Full variable domain (missing parts from reference TRBV9 and TRBJ1-6): DSGVTQTPKHLITATGQRVTLRCSPRSGDLSVYWYQQSLDQGLQFLIQYYNGEERAKGNILERFSAQQFPDLHSELNLSSLELGDSALYFCASSVGASSYNSPLHFGNGTRLTVT.